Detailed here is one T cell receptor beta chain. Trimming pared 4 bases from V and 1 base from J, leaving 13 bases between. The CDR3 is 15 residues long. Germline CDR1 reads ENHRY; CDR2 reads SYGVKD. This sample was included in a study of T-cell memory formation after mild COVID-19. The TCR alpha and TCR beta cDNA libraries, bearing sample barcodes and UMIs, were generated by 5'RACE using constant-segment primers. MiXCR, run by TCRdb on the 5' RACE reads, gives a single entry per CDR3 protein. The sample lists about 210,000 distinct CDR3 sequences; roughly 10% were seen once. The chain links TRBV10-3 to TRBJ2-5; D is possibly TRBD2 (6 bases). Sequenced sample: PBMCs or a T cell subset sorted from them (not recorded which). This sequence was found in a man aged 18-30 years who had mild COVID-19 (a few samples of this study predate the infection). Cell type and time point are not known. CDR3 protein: CAISGLARGQETQYF. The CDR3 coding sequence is TGTGCCATCAGTGGCCTAGCGCGCGGCCAAGAGACCCAGTACTTC.